Sequencing of this TCR beta chain was carried out in a study of persistence of HIV-infected CD4 T cells. General observations from the study: Compared with CD3/CD28-stimulated cells, CMV- and Gag-responding cells showed lower TCRbeta richness.

As concerns this clone: Its antigen remains unidentified.

The libraries were made with immunoSEQ version 4 in survey mode. The method was immunoSEQ multiplex PCR; TCRdb's version includes in-frame clones alone and lacks a portion of them. The sample has about 47,000 clones, 90% to 95% seen once. Cells were stimulated nonspecifically with anti-CD3/anti-CD28 magnetic beads. Responding CD4+ T cells were sorted by upregulation of both CD40 ligand and CD69. CDR3 size: 15 residues. V was clipped by 4 bases and J by 7 bases; unmatched bases: 6. CDR1 and CDR2 (germline): SEHNR, FQNEAQ (reference sequence). The sequences come from CD4+ T cells sorted from PBMCs after 18-hour stimulation, collected from a patient who received antiretroviral therapy. The TCR was taken from an adult man with HIV who was CMV-seropositive. The rearrangement uses TRBV7-9 and TRBJ1-4, with 10 bases identical to TRBD1. The CDR3 DNA is TGTGCCAGCAGCTCGGGGACAGGGGTTGGTGAAAAACTGTTTTTT. This codes for CASSSGTGVGEKLFF.